Presented here are 19 T cell receptor beta chains from one specimen sequenced in a study of control samples from healthy donors and cancer patients. Using immunoSEQ multiplex PCR, the repertoire was profiled, and TCRdb retains in-frame clones only, with some absent. Here the sample spans roughly 130,000 clones, about 93% being singletons. Material: PBMCs. The source of these receptors is a man between 50 and 59 years old with head and neck cancer.

This chain links TRBV27 with TRBJ1-6, with a tentative D call TRBD1 (5 bases). Trimming left V 7 bases short and J 4 bases short, with 17 bases between. There are 16 residues in the CDR3. The germline V gene has CDR1 MNHEY and CDR2 SMNVEV (reference sequence). CDR3 region: CASTTVGEFYNSPLHF. In DNA, the CDR3 is TGTGCCAGCACCACCGTGGGGGAGTTTTATAATTCACCCCTCCACTTT.

This sequence joins TRBV6-5 and TRBJ1-4; D is uncertain. The CDR3 spans 12 residues. CDR1 and CDR2 (germline): MNHEY, SVGAGI. The V and J ends lost 4 bases and 10 bases respectively, with 10 bases between them. CDR3 sequence (DNA): TGTGCCAGCAGTTCCACAGAGGGAAAACTGTTTTTT. This sequence encodes CASSSTEGKLFF.

The CDR3 sequence is CASSPVVLPNPNYGYTF. DNA of the CDR3: TGTGCCAGCAGCCCTGTGGTTCTTCCTAATCCTAACTATGGCTACACCTTC. V usage is TRBV7-8 and J usage is TRBJ1-2, with D unclear. Germline CDR1 reads SGHVS; CDR2 reads FQNEAQ. There are 17 residues in the CDR3. Trimming pared 5 bases from V and 0 bases from J, leaving 19 bases between.

The chain recombines TRBV2 with TRBJ1-3; D is unresolved. Germline V gene sequence: CDR1 SNHLY, CDR2 FYNNEI. The CDR3 length is 14 residues. The V end was cut by 4 bases, the J end by 0 bases, with 7 bases between. CDR3 amino acids: CASSVVFSGNTIYF. The CDR3 nucleotides are TGTGCCAGCAGTGTTGTCTTCTCTGGAAACACCATATATTTT.

The chain is built from TRBV24-1 and TRBJ2-1, with 7 nucleotides matching TRBD2. The junction had 9 bases not matched to a gene; V was cut back by 5 bases and J by 0 bases. From germline, CDR1 is KGHDR and CDR2 SFDVKD. The CDR3 consists of 17 residues. The CDR3 DNA reads TGTGCCACCAGTGCCCCCGGGCGGGGGAGCTCCTACAATGAGCAGTTCTTC. Its translation is CATSAPGRGSSYNEQFF.

The CDR3 coding sequence is TGTGCCAGCAGTTACAAGCAGTTTCCCAGCTCCTACGAGCAGTACTTC. This sequence encodes CASSYKQFPSSYEQYF. This chain connects TRBV6-5 to TRBJ2-7; D not resolved. The CDR3 has 16 residues. The V gene's germline CDR1 is MNHEY and CDR2 SVGAGI. V was shortened by 2 bases and J by 0 bases, with 14 bases between the two germline ends.

The rearrangement joins TRBV19 to TRBJ2-2; D tentatively reads TRBD1 or TRBD2 (6 bases each). Trimming removed 7 bases from V and 0 bases from J, with 12 bases in between. Germline V lookup: CDR1 LNHDA, CDR2 SQIVND (reference sequence). The CDR3 runs 15 residues. CDR3 sequence (DNA): TGTGCCAGTATGGGGGGCCTATCGAACACCGGGGAGCTGTTTTTT. Its translation is CASMGGLSNTGELFF.

In this sample, this clone turned up once. The chain has TRBV11-3 and TRBJ2-3; 7 nucleotides line up with TRBD2. The germline V gene encodes CDR1 SGHNT and CDR2 YENEEA. Trimming at V came to 5 bases and at J to 5 bases, leaving 7 bases not matched to a gene. The CDR3 runs to 14 residues. The CDR3 region is CASSGSASGDTQYF. Here the CDR3 DNA reads TGTGCCAGCAGCGGGAGCGCTAGCGGAGATACGCAGTATTTT.

The chain couples TRBV30 to TRBJ2-1; the D is unclear. The V end lost 2 bases, the J end lost 1 base, and 18 bases lay between the germline ends. Germline-derived CDR1 and CDR2 are GTSNPN and SVGIG (reference sequence). This CDR3 spans 17 amino acids. The CDR3 DNA sequence: TGTGCCTGGAGTCCATTGGGCGGACCCGGATCCTACAATGAGCAGTTCTTC. It encodes CAWSPLGGPGSYNEQFF.

This clone appeared a single time. This rearrangement joins TRBV28 to TRBJ1-2, with TRBD1 identical over 8 bases. CDR1 and CDR2 from the germline V gene are MDHEN and SYDVKM. This CDR3 is built from 15 residues. Trimming at V came to 5 bases and at J to 8 bases, leaving 13 bases not matched to a gene. The CDR3 DNA reads TGTGCCAGCAGTCCGGGACAGGATCAAGCTGGAGGCTACACCTTC. Amino acid sequence: CASSPGQDQAGGYTF.

The chain is built from TRBV2 and TRBJ1-4, with 9 bases identical to TRBD1. Germline lookup yields CDR1 SNHLY and CDR2 FYNNEI. J was trimmed by 7 bases and V by 6 bases; bases with no gene match: 0. The CDR3 has 12 residues. The CDR3 loop is CASRDRGEKLFF. The CDR3 nucleotides are TGTGCCAGCAGGGACAGGGGTGAAAAACTGTTTTTT. The full variable domain, its missing parts supplied by reference TRBV2 and TRBJ1-4, is EPEVTQTPSHQVTQMGQEVILRCVPISNHLYFYWYRQILGQKVEFLVSFYNNEISEKSEIFDDQFSVERPDGSNFTLKIRSTKLEDSAMYFCASRDRGEKLFFGSGTQLSVL.

V is TRBV4-2 and J is TRBJ1-5, with 7 bases fitting TRBD1. The CDR3 contains 15 residues. V dropped 1 base and J dropped 3; count of bases not matched to a gene: 3. Germline CDR1 reads LGHNA; CDR2 reads YNFKEQ. In DNA, the CDR3 is TGTGCCAGCAGCCAAGGACAGGGAGACAATCAGCCCCAGCATTTT. The encoded protein is CASSQGQGDNQPQHF.

This clone showed up just a few times. The chain combines TRBV9 with TRBJ1-1; no reliable D call. The V and J ends lost 0 bases and 3 bases respectively, with 9 bases between them. This CDR3 has 14 residues. The germline V gene has CDR1 SGDLS and CDR2 YYNGEE. The CDR3 spells CASSVVGGDTEAFF. CDR3 DNA: TGTGCCAGCAGCGTAGTGGGAGGCGACACTGAAGCTTTCTTT.

This chain links TRBV2 with TRBJ1-6; 7 bases match TRBD1. Germline V lookup: CDR1 SNHLY, CDR2 FYNNEI. CDR3 size: 14 residues. V dropped 4 bases and J dropped 10; count of bases not matched to a gene: 7. CDR3 nucleotides: TGTGCCAGCAGTGCACAGGAAGGGGGCTCACCCCTCCACTTT. Translating gives CASSAQEGGSPLHF.

The V gene is TRBV19, the J gene TRBJ2-7; TRBD1 is a possible D gene (5 bases). CDR1 is LNHDA and CDR2 is SQIVND in the germline V gene (reference sequence). V lost 1 base and J lost 3, with 7 bases in between. This CDR3 contains 13 residues. The CDR3 here is CASSIGQIYEQYF. DNA for the CDR3: TGTGCCAGTAGTATAGGACAGATCTACGAGCAGTACTTC.

The CDR3 spells CASSQFRAKNTEAFF. The CDR3 DNA reads TGTGCCAGCAGCCAATTCAGGGCAAAGAACACTGAAGCTTTCTTT. The chain carries TRBV28 and TRBJ1-1; tentatively, D is TRBD1 (5 bases). There are 15 residues in the CDR3. Per germline, CDR1 MDHEN and CDR2 SYDVKM. V was trimmed by 6 bases and J by 1 base, leaving 15 bases between them.

The chain is built from TRBV18 and TRBJ1-1, with D perhaps TRBD1 (6 bases). V shed 6 bases and J shed 11 bases, with 16 bases lying between them. CDR1 is KGHSH and CDR2 is LQKENI in the germline V gene. This CDR3 has 12 residues. This CDR3 is CASSQTGEEAFF. CDR3 sequence (DNA): TGTGCCAGCTCGCAGACAGGAGAGGAGGCTTTCTTT. Full variable domain (remainder filled in from reference TRBV18 and TRBJ1-1): NAGVMQNPRHLVRRRGQEARLRCSPMKGHSHVYWYRQLPEEGLKFMVYLQKENIIDESGMPKERFSAEFPKEGPSILRIQQVVRGDSAAYFCASSQTGEEAFFGQGTRLTVV.

J is TRBJ2-4 and V is TRBV5-8; TRBD1 matches at 10 bases. The junction had 12 bases not matched to a gene; V was cut back by 2 bases and J by 1 base. Germline loops: CDR1 SGHTS, CDR2 YDEGEE. CDR3 length equals 19 residues. The CDR3 sequence: CASSFRTGGRPFAKNIQYF. The CDR3 nucleotides read TGTGCCAGCAGCTTTAGGACAGGGGGGAGACCTTTTGCCAAAAACATTCAGTACTTC. The entire variable domain, with the rest obtained from reference TRBV5-8 and TRBJ2-4, is as follows: EAGVTQSPTHLIKTRGQQATLRCSPISGHTSVYWYQQALGLGLQFLLWYDEGEERNRGNFPPRFSGRQFPNYSSELNVNALELEDSALYLCASSFRTGGRPFAKNIQYFGAGTRLSVL.

The chain recombines TRBV2 with TRBJ2-5, with D possibly matching TRBD2 (6 bases). This CDR3 is built from 14 residues. The V end was cut by 6 bases, the J end by 0 bases, with 11 bases between. From germline, CDR1 is SNHLY and CDR2 FYNNEI. CDR3: CASSGWGDQETQYF. The CDR3 DNA follows: TGTGCCAGCAGCGGCTGGGGGGACCAAGAGACCCAGTACTTC.